This TCR beta chain was documented in a study of shared T cell receptors in the human thymus. The assay was immunoSEQ multiplex PCR, and TCRdb's table has in-frame clones only and misses some. The sample has 550,000 to 800,000 clones, around 85% seen once. These data were also filed under a second study, of human thymus T cells.

This clonotype was sampled from a girl under two years old with a congenital heart defect. Sequencing was performed on thymocytes.

The CDR3 reads CASSHPLRATTTDTQYF. The CDR3 DNA sequence: TGTGCCAGCAGTCACCCTTTGAGGGCGACGACCACAGATACGCAGTATTTT. The chain has TRBV2 and TRBJ2-3; D is possibly TRBD2 (5 bases). V gave up 5 bases and J gave up 2 bases, with 20 bases separating them. The CDR3 has 17 residues. Germline CDR1 reads SNHLY; CDR2 reads FYNNEI.